These T cell receptor beta chains were read from a single sample in a study of OX40 agonist ivuxolimab in advanced cancers. Data came from immunoSEQ multiplex PCR; TCRdb stores just in-frame clones and leaves some out. The sample lists fewer than 40,000 clones, roughly 80% occurring once. The sequencing used CD4+ or CD8+ T cells sorted from blood, collected in a trial of the OX40 agonist ivuxolimab. These receptors all stem from an adult with an advanced solid tumor such as melanoma, head and neck, liver or kidney cancer. Both conserved end residues are part of each CDR3. A D gene is named only where the DNA matches it firmly. Only part of the rows carry a size: once, few, many, or a class if the clone is expanded.

clone_size	v_call	j_call	d_call	cdr3_nt	cdr3_aa
.	TRBV6-6	TRBJ2-3	.	TGTGCCAGCACCGACGGGTTGAGCACAGATACGCAGTATTTT	CASTDGLSTDTQYF
.	TRBV5-5	TRBJ2-4	TRBD1	TGTGCCAGCAGCACCGGGACAGATAAGGCCAAAAACATTCAGTACTTC	CASSTGTDKAKNIQYF
.	TRBV19	TRBJ2-3	TRBD2	TGTGCCAGTAGTATAGGACTAGCGGAAGATACGCAGTATTTT	CASSIGLAEDTQYF
.	TRBV4-1	TRBJ2-1	.	TGCGCCAGCAGCCCCCTTGGGGGAGGGGGCAGTGAGCAGTTCTTC	CASSPLGGGGSEQFF
.	TRBV4-2	TRBJ2-2	TRBD2	TGTGCCAGCAGCACTAGCGGGAGTCACGGGGAGCTGTTTTTT	CASSTSGSHGELFF
.	TRBV28	TRBJ1-2	.	TGTGCCAGCAGTTTAGCCTATGGCTACACCTTC	CASSLAYGYTF
.	TRBV11-3	TRBJ2-5	.	TGTGCCAGCAGCTTAGTGTTTCGCCCTACAACGGGAGAGACCCAGTACTTC	CASSLVFRPTTGETQYF
few	TRBV9	TRBJ2-1	TRBD2	TGTGCCAGCAGCCCGGGACTAGCCGGGGGTGAGCAGTTCTTC	CASSPGLAGGEQFF
few	TRBV5-8	TRBJ1-2	TRBD1	TGTGCCAGCAGGGGACAGGGAGCTAACTATGGCTACACCTTC	CASRGQGANYGYTF
.	TRBV6-4	TRBJ2-1	.	TGTGCCAGCAGTACAGAGGGGGGGTCCAATGAGCAGTTCTTC	CASSTEGGSNEQFF
.	TRBV5-1	TRBJ2-5	.	TGCGCCAGCTCAACGGGGGTTGGCCAAGAGACCCAGTACTTC	CASSTGVGQETQYF
.	TRBV5-1	TRBJ2-3	TRBD2	TGCGCCAGCAGCTTGGACGGACGGGAGGGCCCGCGCACAGATACGCAGTATTTT	CASSLDGREGPRTDTQYF
.	TRBV5-4	TRBJ2-3	.	TGTGCCAGCAGCTTAGGGCAAGATACGCAGTATTTT	CASSLGQDTQYF
few	TRBV9	TRBJ2-1	.	TGTGCCAGCAGCCAGGGGACTCCCTACAATGAGCAGTTCTTC	CASSQGTPYNEQFF
.	TRBV6-5	TRBJ1-4	.	TGTGCCAGCAGTTATCTCAGGGCAACTAATGAAAAACTGTTTTTT	CASSYLRATNEKLFF
medium-sized	TRBV5-1	TRBJ2-3	TRBD2	TGCGCCAGCAGCTTGGCCAGCGGGAGTGCAGATACGCAGTATTTT	CASSLASGSADTQYF
few	TRBV18	TRBJ1-1	.	TGTGCCAGCTCACCACCGGTTACGAACACTGAAGCTTTCTTT	CASSPPVTNTEAFF
.	TRBV2	TRBJ2-5	.	TGTGCCAGCAAACTCTCCGGAGAGACCCAGTACTTC	CASKLSGETQYF
.	TRBV7-9	TRBJ2-7	TRBD1	TGTGCCAGCAGCTTGACAGGGGGATCCTACGAGCAGTACTTC	CASSLTGGSYEQYF
.	TRBV10-3	TRBJ1-1	.	TGTGCCATCAATCCACAAGAGAACACTGAAGCTTTCTTT	CAINPQENTEAFF
.	TRBV19	TRBJ2-1	TRBD2	TGTGCCAGTAGTATTGGGCCCCTAGCGGGAGCCCGATACAATGAGCAGTTCTTC	CASSIGPLAGARYNEQFF
once	TRBV27	TRBJ2-1	.	TGTGCCAGCAAGTTAAGGGAGAGATTAGTCAATGAGCAGTTCTTC	CASKLRERLVNEQFF
.	TRBV19	TRBJ1-5	.	TGTGCCAGTAGATGGGGCGGCCAGAACAGCAATCAGCCCCAGCATTTT	CASRWGGQNSNQPQHF
.	TRBV19	TRBJ1-1	.	TGTGCCAGTAGTCTCTACATCGAAACTGAAGCTTTCTTT	CASSLYIETEAFF
few	TRBV14	TRBJ1-1	.	TGTGCCAGCAGCCAAGCCTGGGGGACCGCTGAAGCTTTCTTT	CASSQAWGTAEAFF
.	TRBV19	TRBJ2-7	TRBD1	TGTGCCAGTAGTTCCCGGGACAGGGTTGCGCCCTACGAGCAGTACTTC	CASSSRDRVAPYEQYF
.	TRBV6-1	TRBJ1-5	TRBD1	TGTGCCAGCAGTCGGGACAGGGAGAATCAGCCCCAGCATTTT	CASSRDRENQPQHF